This T cell receptor (beta chain) was recorded in a study of OX40 agonist ivuxolimab in advanced cancers. As for the study in general: The dose of intravenous ivuxolimab that patients received every 2 weeks ranged from 0.01 to 10 mg/kg. Study-wide findings and caveats: Circulating CD4+ and CD8+ T cells showed clonal expansion by week 6 at 0.1 to 3.0 mg/kg. CD8+ T cells averaged more expanded clones than CD4+.

To note about this clone: The antigen is not known.

Measured with immunoSEQ multiplex PCR; TCRdb has only the in-frame clones, and not every one. Of about 35,000 clones listed, roughly 91% are singletons. Blood sampling took place at baseline, cycle 4 day 1, and cycle 7 day 1. Germline V CDR1 and CDR2: SEHNR, FQNEAQ (reference sequence). V lost 3 bases and J lost 0; bases outside the gene matches: 3. This CDR3 contains 17 residues. This material consisted of CD4+ or CD8+ T cells sorted from blood, taken in a trial of the OX40 agonist ivuxolimab. This clonotype was sampled from an adult with an advanced solid tumor such as melanoma, head and neck, liver or kidney cancer. The gene calls are TRBV7-9 and TRBJ2-7, with 15 bases that match TRBD2. The CDR3 region has the DNA TGTGCCAGCAGCTTCGGACTAGCGGGGGGGAGCTCCTACGAGCAGTACTTC. This gives the protein CASSFGLAGGSSYEQYF.